These T cell receptor beta chains were read from a single sample in a study of blood T cells in healthy people across ages. TCRdb reprocessed the 5' RACE reads with MiXCR, giving one entry per CDR3 protein. Among approximately 780,000 distinct CDR3 sequences listed, around 25% were seen once. In addition, the sample was reused for a study of T cells of mothers and their children.

Sequenced: blood. The origin of the receptors is a boy younger than 18 in good health. The CDR3 runs from the conserved cysteine through the conserved F or W. A D gene is named only where the DNA matches it firmly. Clone size is stated in some rows and not others, as once, few, many or a class when expanded.

D | J | V | size | DNA | CDR3
- | TRBJ2-4 | TRBV6-1 | many | TGTGCCAGCAGTGAAGCGCTTGGGGGCGGGGGAAACATTCAGTACTTC | CASSEALGGGGNIQYF
- | TRBJ2-1 | TRBV5-1 | - | TGCGCCAGCAGCCCCGACAGCCAATACTCCTACAATGAGCAGTTCTTC | CASSPDSQYSYNEQFF
- | TRBJ2-1 | TRBV7-3 | - | TGTGCCAGCGGCTTAGAACCAACGGACCAACGGCAGTTCTTC | CASGLEPTDQRQFF
- | TRBJ1-1 | TRBV12-3/TRBV12-4 | - | TGTGCCAGCAGTCCCCAGGGAGTCTTGAACACTGAAGCTTTCTTT | CASSPQGVLNTEAFF
- | TRBJ1-4 | TRBV6-5 | few | TGTGCCAGCAGTCCCCCTGGGGCCGGCGAAAAACTGTTTTTT | CASSPPGAGEKLFF
- | TRBJ1-1 | TRBV12-5 | - | TGTGCTAGTGGTCTCGACCTTTTCGGGGAGGGAATGAACACTGAAGCTTTCTTT | CASGLDLFGEGMNTEAFF
- | TRBJ2-3 | TRBV20-1 | - | TGCAGTGCCTCCAACCCGGCGGGCACAGATACGCAGTATTTT | CSASNPAGTDTQYF
- | TRBJ2-1 | TRBV20-1 | - | TGCAGTGCTAGTGAGCAGTTCTTC | CSASEQFF
- | TRBJ2-3 | TRBV10-2 | few | TGCGCCAGCAGTGAGGGGGAGGCAGATACGCAGTATTTT | CASSEGEADTQYF
- | TRBJ2-1 | TRBV28 | - | TGTGCCAGCAGCCCGGCCAAGAAGGTCAATGAGCAGTTCTTC | CASSPAKKVNEQFF
- | TRBJ1-1 | TRBV19 | - | TGTGCCAGTAGCGGGGGGCGCATGAACACTGAAGCTTTCTTT | CASSGGRMNTEAFF
TRBD1 | TRBJ2-5 | TRBV15 | few | TGTGCCAGCACCGGGACAGGGGGCCCCCAAGAGACCCAGTACTTC | CASTGTGGPQETQYF
- | TRBJ2-3 | TRBV6-5 | few | TGTACCAGCAGGTGGGACTGGACTAGCACAGATACGCAGTATTTT | CTSRWDWTSTDTQYF
- | TRBJ1-2 | TRBV19 | - | TGCGCCAGCGAGGGACCCGCCGACGGCTACACCTTC | CASEGPADGYTF
- | TRBJ1-1 | TRBV10-2 | few | TGCGCCAGCAGTGAGTCGACGGCAGGGACGGAAGCTTTCTTT | CASSESTAGTEAFF
- | TRBJ2-7 | TRBV29-1 | - | TGCAGCGTTGCAAAGCCCCTAGGGAACCCCTACGAGCAGTACTTC | CSVAKPLGNPYEQYF
TRBD2 | TRBJ2-4 | TRBV4-2 | - | TGTGCCAGCAGCCAAGATAGACGCGGGGGGGCTAACATTCAGTACTTC | CASSQDRRGGANIQYF
- | TRBJ2-5 | TRBV29-1 | - | TGCAGCGTTGAATCGGGTCCCCAAGAGACCCAGTACTTC | CSVESGPQETQYF
TRBD2 | TRBJ2-5 | TRBV3-1 | - | TGTGCCAGCACCGGGGGGCCAGCGGGGGATGGAGAGACCCAGTACTTC | CASTGGPAGDGETQYF
TRBD2 | TRBJ2-1 | TRBV4-3 | - | TGCGCCAGCAGCCAAGAGCCAGCGGGACTCGACAATGAGCAGTTCTTC | CASSQEPAGLDNEQFF
TRBD1 | TRBJ2-1 | TRBV24-1 | few | TGTGCCACCAGTGATCATCTGACAGGGGAACAGGACAATGAGCAGTTCTTC | CATSDHLTGEQDNEQFF
- | TRBJ2-1 | TRBV5-1 | - | TGCGCCAGCAGCTTGGAAGGTGCGCCGCCGGGGAATGAGCAGTTCTTC | CASSLEGAPPGNEQFF
- | TRBJ1-3 | TRBV3-1 | few | TGTGCCAGCAGCCAAGGGGATACTGGAAACACCATATATTTT | CASSQGDTGNTIYF
TRBD2 | TRBJ2-1 | TRBV19 | - | TGTGCCAGTAGAGGGCTAGCGGGGGGTAATGAGCAGTTCTTC | CASRGLAGGNEQFF
- | TRBJ1-2 | TRBV2 | - | TGTGCCAGCAGTGAGGGACGGACCCACTATGGCTACACCTTC | CASSEGRTHYGYTF
- | TRBJ2-1 | TRBV6-5 | few | TGTGCCAGCAGAGACGGGGGTAACAATGAGCAGTTCTTC | CASRDGGNNEQFF
- | TRBJ2-3 | TRBV20-1 | - | TGCAGTGTCCTATCCCGCTTATCCACAGATACGCAGTATTTT | CSVLSRLSTDTQYF
TRBD2 | TRBJ2-1 | TRBV4-1 | - | TGCGCCAGCAGCCAAGGGCGGGGGGGCCCCAATGAGCAGTTCTTC | CASSQGRGGPNEQFF
- | TRBJ1-4 | TRBV29-1 | once | TGCAGCGCTTGTCGGGAGGCGAACGAAAAACTGTTTTTT | CSACREANEKLFF
- | TRBJ2-5 | TRBV5-1 | few | TGCGCCAGCAGCTTGGTTCCAGCGGACCAAGAGACCCAGTACTTC | CASSLVPADQETQYF
TRBD1 | TRBJ2-5 | TRBV7-9 | few | TGTGCCAGTATGTTCGGCCGGGACAGAGTATACTTC | CASMFGRDRVYF
TRBD2 | TRBJ2-1 | TRBV27 | - | TGTGCCAGCAGTGGTTGGACTAGCGGGGGCGGATCCTACAATGAGCAGTTCTTC | CASSGWTSGGGSYNEQFF
TRBD1 | TRBJ1-2 | TRBV12-3/TRBV12-4 | - | TGTGCCAGCACCCAAAGGGGGCTCCTAGGCTACACCTTC | CASTQRGLLGYTF
TRBD1 | TRBJ2-3 | TRBV20-1 | - | TGCAGTGCTAGAGATACGAGACAGGGGGTTACAGATACGCAGTATTTT | CSARDTRQGVTDTQYF
- | TRBJ2-5 | TRBV6-1 | - | TGTGCCAGCAGTCCCCGGCCGCAAGAGGCCCAGTACTTC | CASSPRPQEAQYF
TRBD2 | TRBJ2-3 | TRBV27 | once | TGTGCCAGCAGTGAACCTCGGACTAGCGGGATTACAGATACGCAGTATTTT | CASSEPRTSGITDTQYF
- | TRBJ2-5 | TRBV5-1 | - | TGCGCCAGCAGAACAGGCTTGCACCAAGAGACCCAGTACTTC | CASRTGLHQETQYF
TRBD2 | TRBJ2-2 | TRBV7-2 | many | TGTGCCAGCAGCCCTTGGGCTAGCGGGGGTTACAACACCGGGGAGCTGTTTTTT | CASSPWASGGYNTGELFF
- | TRBJ2-5 | TRBV7-7 | - | TGTGCCAGCAGCGCGGGACCGGCGGAGACCCAGTACTTC | CASSAGPAETQYF
- | TRBJ2-1 | TRBV3-1 | - | TGTGCCAGCAGCCAAGGCCGGGACTACAATGAGCAGTTCTTC | CASSQGRDYNEQFF
- | TRBJ2-1 | TRBV7-9 | many | TGTGCCAGCAGCTTGGCAGGGTCCCACAATGAGCAGTTCTTC | CASSLAGSHNEQFF
TRBD1 | TRBJ1-4 | TRBV2 | few | TGTGCCAGCAGTGAATTGGACAGGGGGATGGTGTTTTTT | CASSELDRGMVFF
- | TRBJ2-5 | TRBV29-1 | - | TGCAGCGAGGGGGGGGAGACCCAGTACTTC | CSEGGETQYF
- | TRBJ2-3 | TRBV20-1 | few | TGCAGTGCTAGGCCCCAGGGCACAGATACGCAGTATTTT | CSARPQGTDTQYF
- | TRBJ2-1 | TRBV28 | few | TGTGCCAGCAACATCGGGACACTTAAAAATGAGCAGTTCTTC | CASNIGTLKNEQFF
TRBD2 | TRBJ2-1 | TRBV7-3 | - | TGTGCCAGCAGCCTCCGACGGGAGGATGAGCAGTTCTTC | CASSLRREDEQFF
TRBD2 | TRBJ2-1 | TRBV30 | - | TGTGCCTGGACCAACCCCACGGCTAGCGGGGGGGATGAGCAGTTCTTC | CAWTNPTASGGDEQFF
TRBD2 | TRBJ2-1 | TRBV15 | few | TGTGCCACCAGCAGAGATCCCACTAGCGGATACAATGAGCAGTTCTTC | CATSRDPTSGYNEQFF
- | TRBJ2-1 | TRBV2 | few | TGTGCCAGCAGTGAAGAGGACGGCCATGAGCAGTTCTTC | CASSEEDGHEQFF
- | TRBJ1-1 | TRBV12-3/TRBV12-4 | few | TGTGCCAGCACTTCCCGGGAAAACACTGAAGCTTTCTTT | CASTSRENTEAFF
TRBD2 | TRBJ2-7 | TRBV7-9 | - | TGTGCCAGCAGCTTACAAGGTGGGCGGGGGGCCCGCTCCTACGAGCAGTACTTC | CASSLQGGRGARSYEQYF
- | TRBJ2-3 | TRBV4-1 | few | TGCGCCAGCAGCCAGGGGTCCTACACAGATACGCAGTATTTT | CASSQGSYTDTQYF